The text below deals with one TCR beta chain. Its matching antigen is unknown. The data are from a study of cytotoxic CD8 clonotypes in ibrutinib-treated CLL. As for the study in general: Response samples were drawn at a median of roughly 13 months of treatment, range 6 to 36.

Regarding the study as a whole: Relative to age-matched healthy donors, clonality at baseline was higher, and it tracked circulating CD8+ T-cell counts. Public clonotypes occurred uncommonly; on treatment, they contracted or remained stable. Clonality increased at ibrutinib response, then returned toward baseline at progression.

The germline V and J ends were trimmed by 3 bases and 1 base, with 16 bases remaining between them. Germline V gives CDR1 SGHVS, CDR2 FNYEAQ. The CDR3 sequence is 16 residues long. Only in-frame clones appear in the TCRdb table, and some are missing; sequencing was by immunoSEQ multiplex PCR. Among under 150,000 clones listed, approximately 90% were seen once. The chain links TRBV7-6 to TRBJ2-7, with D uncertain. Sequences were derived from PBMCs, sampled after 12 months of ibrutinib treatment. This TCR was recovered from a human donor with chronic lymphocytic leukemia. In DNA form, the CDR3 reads TGTGCCAGCAGCTTGCGGCAGACGGCAGCATCCTACGAGCAGTACTTC. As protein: CASSLRQTAASYEQYF.